This T cell receptor (beta chain) was sequenced during a study of OX40 agonist ivuxolimab in advanced cancers. Study-level information: Partial response was recorded in three patients: one hepatocellular carcinoma and two cutaneous melanoma cases. Overall study findings and caveats: Some nonresponders also had low normalized T-cell clonal expansion. Dose levels from 0.1 to 3.0 mg/kg saw CD4+ and CD8+ blood T cells expand clonally by week 6.

The assay was immunoSEQ multiplex PCR, and TCRdb's table has in-frame clones only and misses some. Of about 73,000 clones listed, around 89% were seen once; the top ten hold approximately 9.9%. Deletions cut 4 bases from V and 6 bases from J, with 12 bases between. CDR3 length: 12 residues. The V gene's germline CDR1 is SQVTM and CDR2 ANQGSEA. This clone is deemed medium-sized. The target antigen is unknown. This chain joins TRBV29-1 and TRBJ1-1; D may be TRBD1 (6 bases). The sample here was CD4+ or CD8+ T cells sorted from blood, taken in a trial of the OX40 agonist ivuxolimab. The source of this sequence is an adult with an advanced solid tumor such as melanoma, head and neck, liver or kidney cancer. CDR3 in amino acids: CSVGGGEAEAFF. The CDR3 coding sequence is TGCAGCGTTGGAGGGGGGGAGGCTGAAGCTTTCTTT. Supplemented by reference TRBV29-1 and TRBJ1-1, the full variable domain reads SAVISQKPSRDICQRGTSLTIQCQVDSQVTMMFWYRQQPGQSLTLIATANQGSEATYESGFVIDKFPISRPNLTFSTLTVSNMSPEDSSIYLCSVGGGEAEAFFGQGTRLTVV.